Each of the 21 T cell receptor beta chains below was sequenced from the same sample in a study of CD8+ T cells in alopecia areata. Following RNA extraction, reverse transcription yielded cDNA that acted as the sequencing template. Here immunoSEQ multiplex PCR was the method, and the copy in TCRdb shows in-frame clones only, minus some. The table lists some 170,000 clones, roughly 60% of them singletons. Material: CD4+ T cells sorted from blood, obtained at week 0. These receptor sequences come from a human donor with alopecia areata.

The V gene is TRBV5-1, the J gene TRBJ2-1; 9 bases align to TRBD1. Trimming removed 4 bases from V and 10 bases from J; junction bases left unmatched: 3. The V gene's germline CDR1 is SGHRS and CDR2 YFSETQ. The CDR3 extends over 12 amino acids. The chain's CDR3 is CASSTGGREQFF. Written as DNA, the CDR3 is TGCGCCAGCAGCACAGGGGGCAGGGAGCAGTTCTTC.

As for this clone: Other DNA sequences in the same sample also yield this CDR3. V and J are TRBV29-1 and TRBJ1-5, with 10 bases lining up with TRBD1. Germline V gives CDR1 SQVTM, CDR2 ANQGSEA. Trimming at V came to 7 bases and at J to 6 bases, leaving 6 bases not matched to a gene. The CDR3 spans 13 residues. CDR3 nucleotide sequence: TGCAGCGCTCTCGGACAGGGGGGTCAGCCCCAGCATTTT. It specifies CSALGQGGQPQHF.

The chain combines TRBV5-1 with TRBJ2-7; TRBD2 aligns across 7 bases. The CDR3 contains 15 residues. Trimming at V came to 3 bases and at J to 0 bases, leaving 6 bases not matched to a gene. The germline gives CDR1 SGHRS, CDR2 YFSETQ. The CDR3 DNA reads TGCGCCAGCAGCTCTGGACTAGGGAGCTCCTACGAGCAGTACTTC. It encodes CASSSGLGSSYEQYF.

The V call is TRBV7-3, the J call TRBJ1-2; D unresolved. Germline-derived CDR1 and CDR2 are SGHTA and FQGTGA. There are 12 residues in the CDR3. The V gene lost 0 bases and the J gene lost 6 bases, with 5 bases spanning the gap. This CDR3 is CASSLTGNGYTF. Written as DNA, the CDR3 is TGTGCCAGCAGCTTAACCGGGAATGGCTACACCTTC.

This clone was observed a handful of times. The V and J genes are TRBV7-2 and TRBJ1-5; TRBD1 matches at 7 bases. J gave up 3 bases and V 5 bases, and 7 bases lay outside the gene matches. The CDR3 has 15 amino acids. Germline V CDR1 and CDR2: SGHTA, FQGNSA. The chain's CDR3 is CASSDQTGDNQPQHF. CDR3 nucleotide sequence: TGTGCCAGCAGCGACCAAACAGGGGACAATCAGCCCCAGCATTTT.

J is TRBJ2-7 and V is TRBV7-2; TRBD2 agrees at 10 bases. With 1 base clipped from V and 4 bases from J, the junction kept 4 bases outside the gene matches. The CDR3 covers 15 residues. Germline CDR1 and CDR2: SGHTA and FQGNSA. The CDR3 protein is CASSLDSGGKYEQYF. In DNA form, the CDR3 reads TGTGCCAGCAGCTTAGATAGCGGGGGGAAATACGAGCAGTACTTC.

The chain carries TRBV29-1 and TRBJ1-2, with 7 positions matching TRBD1. In germline, CDR1 is SQVTM, CDR2 ANQGSEA. The CDR3 consists of 14 residues. With 7 bases clipped from V and 8 bases from J, the junction kept 16 bases outside the gene matches. In DNA form, the CDR3 reads TGCAGCGGGGAGGAACAGGGGCCCGCGGGGGGCTACACCTTC. Protein product: CSGEEQGPAGGYTF.

The rearrangement links TRBV7-6 to TRBJ1-5, with D tentatively TRBD1 (5 bases). Germline CDR1 reads SGHVS; CDR2 reads FNYEAQ. CDR3 length: 15 residues. Trimming removed 1 base at V and 1 base at J, with 8 bases between. DNA for the CDR3: TGTGCCAGCAGCTTAGAGGAGGGGAGCAATCAGCCCCAGCATTTT. This codes for CASSLEEGSNQPQHF.

The chain uses TRBV19 and TRBJ2-2; D might be TRBD1 (6 bases). Germline loops: CDR1 LNHDA, CDR2 SQIVND (reference sequence). The CDR3 consists of 16 residues. V gave up 7 bases and J gave up 2 bases, with 17 bases separating them. CDR3 amino acids: CASTKSRGPNTGELFF. CDR3 nucleotides: TGTGCCAGTACCAAGAGCAGGGGTCCAAACACCGGGGAGCTGTTTTTT. The full variable domain, in which reference TRBV19 and TRBJ2-2 provide the parts outside the CDR3, is DGGITQSPKYLFRKEGQNVTLSCEQNLNHDAMYWYRQDPGQGLRLIYYSQIVNDFQKGDIAEGYSVSREKKESFPLTVTSAQKNPTAFYLCASTKSRGPNTGELFFGEGSRLTVL.

This clone was seen a handful of times. Here the CDR3 reads CSADGGQVTF. For the CDR3, the DNA is TGCAGCGCTGACGGAGGGCAGGTGACCTTC. The rearrangement uses TRBV29-1 and TRBJ1-2; D uncertain. V lost 7 bases and J 14 bases, leaving 17 bases between the germline ends. The CDR3 contains 10 residues. Germline-derived CDR1 and CDR2 are SQVTM and ANQGSEA.

V usage is TRBV21-1 and J usage is TRBJ1-5. TRBV21-1 is termed a pseudogene. The CDR3 totals 13 residues. The CDR3, as DNA: TGTGCCACCGACCGGGATTTCAATCAGCCCCAGCATTTT. It is translated as CATDRDFNQPQHF.

The rearrangement links TRBV6-1 to TRBJ1-2; D gene unclear. Trimming shortened V by 3 bases and J by 2 bases, and 7 bases separated the two germline ends. Germline values: CDR1 MNHNS, CDR2 SASEGT. The CDR3 extends over 13 amino acids. The CDR3 DNA reads TGTGCCAGCAGTGATCGGAAAAACTATGGCTACACCTTC. Protein: CASSDRKNYGYTF.

This clone was detected a few times. The V and J genes are TRBV30 and TRBJ2-5; no clear D. Germline V gives CDR1 GTSNPN, CDR2 SVGIG (reference sequence). The CDR3 is 11 amino acids. V dropped 1 base and J dropped 3 bases, with 3 bases sitting between them. CDR3 region: CAWSGKETQYF. CDR3 sequence (DNA): TGTGCCTGGAGTGGTAAAGAGACCCAGTACTTC.

This chain uses TRBV7-2 with TRBJ2-1, with TRBD2 identical over 14 bases. The junction had 3 bases not matched to a gene; V was cut back by 5 bases and J by 9 bases. The length of the CDR3 is 14 residues. Germline V gene data show CDR1 as SGHTA and CDR2 as FQGNSA. CDR3 DNA: TGTGCCAGCAGCGGGACTAGCGGGGGTTCTGAGCAGTTCTTC. The encoded protein is CASSGTSGGSEQFF.

This sequence joins TRBV4-3 and TRBJ2-3; 12 bases are shared with TRBD2. Per germline, CDR1 LGHNA and CDR2 YSLEER. After removal of 3 bases from V and 3 bases from J, the junction contained 4 bases not matched to a gene. This CDR3 has 16 residues. The CDR3 here is CASSQTSGGRTDTQYF. The CDR3 coding sequence is TGCGCCAGCAGCCAGACTAGCGGGGGTAGGACAGATACGCAGTATTTT.

The chain links TRBV7-2 to TRBJ2-7, with 7 bases fitting TRBD1. J was trimmed by 5 bases and V by 5 bases; bases with no gene match: 9. The CDR3 totals 14 residues. Germline CDR1 and CDR2: SGHTA and FQGNSA. The CDR3 coding sequence is TGTGCCAGCAGCCTCGGACTGACAGGGAACGAGCAGTACTTC. Protein: CASSLGLTGNEQYF.

This clone was picked up a small number of times. The V gene is TRBV29-1, the J gene TRBJ1-4; a possible D gene is TRBD1 (6 bases). The V end lost 0 bases, the J end lost 12 bases, and 11 bases lay between the germline ends. The germline V gene has CDR1 SQVTM and CDR2 ANQGSEA. The CDR3 extends over 12 amino acids. CDR3 DNA: TGCAGCGTTGAAGAAGGACAGAGACAACTGTTTTTT. This encodes CSVEEGQRQLFF.

This clone was found a few times. The V call is TRBV6-5, the J call TRBJ1-5; D remains ambiguous. The V gene's germline CDR1 is MNHEY and CDR2 SVGAGI. V lost 8 bases, J lost 3 bases, and 11 bases lay in between. The CDR3 is 13 residues long. CDR3 nucleotide sequence: TGTGCCAGCCACGGAGAGATCAATCAGCCCCAGCATTTT. Translation gives CASHGEINQPQHF.

This clone was found a few times. This chain joins TRBV10-3 and TRBJ1-2; D is unresolved. CDR3 length: 13 residues. The V gene lost 0 bases and the J gene lost 8 bases, with 10 bases spanning the gap. Germline CDR1 and CDR2: ENHRY and SYGVKD. The CDR3 nucleotides read TGTGCCATCAGTGAGTCGTTTACGGGGGGCTACACCTTC. It translates to CAISESFTGGYTF.

This clone was counted only a few times. The chain combines TRBV29-1 with TRBJ2-1; D remains unclear. V gave up 6 bases and J gave up 6 bases, with 15 bases separating them. Germline values: CDR1 SQVTM, CDR2 ANQGSEA. There are 13 residues in the CDR3. Written as DNA, the CDR3 is TGCAGCGTCCTTCTCCAACAAGGCAATGAGCAGTTCTTC. Amino acid sequence: CSVLLQQGNEQFF.

This clone was detected only once. The rearrangement joins TRBV5-6 to TRBJ2-6; D is possibly TRBD1 (6 bases). V was clipped by 0 bases and J by 4 bases, with 14 bases between them. Germline V CDR1 and CDR2: SGHDT, YYEEEE. There are 17 residues in the CDR3. The CDR3 coding sequence is TGTGCCAGCAGCTTGGCCGACAGGAGGTTGGGGGCCAACGTCCTGACTTTC. The encoded protein is CASSLADRRLGANVLTF.